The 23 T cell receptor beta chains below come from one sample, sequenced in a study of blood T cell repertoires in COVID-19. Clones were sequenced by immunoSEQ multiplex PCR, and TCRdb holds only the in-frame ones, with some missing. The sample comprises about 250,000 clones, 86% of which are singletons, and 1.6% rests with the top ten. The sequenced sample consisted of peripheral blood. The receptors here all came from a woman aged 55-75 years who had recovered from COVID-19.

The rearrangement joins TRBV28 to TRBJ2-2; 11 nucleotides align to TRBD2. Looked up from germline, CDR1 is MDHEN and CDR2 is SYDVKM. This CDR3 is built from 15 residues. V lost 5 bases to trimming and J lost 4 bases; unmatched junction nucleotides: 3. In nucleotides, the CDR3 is TGTGCCAGCAGTGGGACTAGCGGATTCACCGGGGAGCTGTTTTTT. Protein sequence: CASSGTSGFTGELFF.

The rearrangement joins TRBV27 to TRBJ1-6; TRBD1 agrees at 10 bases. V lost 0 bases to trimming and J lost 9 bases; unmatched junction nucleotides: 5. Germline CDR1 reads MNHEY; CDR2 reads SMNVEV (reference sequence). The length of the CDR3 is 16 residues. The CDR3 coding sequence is TGTGCCAGCAGTTTATCGGGACAGGGGTTTCGTTCACCCCTCCACTTT. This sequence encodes CASSLSGQGFRSPLHF.

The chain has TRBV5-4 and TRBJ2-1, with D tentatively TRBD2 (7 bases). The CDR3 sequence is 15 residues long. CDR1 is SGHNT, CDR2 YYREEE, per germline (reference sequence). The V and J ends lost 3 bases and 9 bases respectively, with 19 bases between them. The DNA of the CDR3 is TGTGCCAGCAGCTCTGCTCCCGGGGGGCGGGGTGAGCAGTTCTTC. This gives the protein CASSSAPGGRGEQFF.

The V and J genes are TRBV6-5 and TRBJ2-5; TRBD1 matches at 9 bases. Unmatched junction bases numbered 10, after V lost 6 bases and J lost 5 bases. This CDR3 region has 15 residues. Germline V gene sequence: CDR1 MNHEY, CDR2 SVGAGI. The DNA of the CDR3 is TGTGCCAGCAGGTCAGGACAGGGGTTTTCTGAGACCCAGTACTTC. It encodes CASRSGQGFSETQYF.

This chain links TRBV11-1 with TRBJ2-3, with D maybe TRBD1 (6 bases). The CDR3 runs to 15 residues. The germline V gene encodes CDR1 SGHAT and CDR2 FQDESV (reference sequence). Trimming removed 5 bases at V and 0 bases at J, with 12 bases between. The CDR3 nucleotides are TGTGCCAGCAGCCGAGTCACAGGGAGCACAGATACGCAGTATTTT. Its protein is CASSRVTGSTDTQYF.

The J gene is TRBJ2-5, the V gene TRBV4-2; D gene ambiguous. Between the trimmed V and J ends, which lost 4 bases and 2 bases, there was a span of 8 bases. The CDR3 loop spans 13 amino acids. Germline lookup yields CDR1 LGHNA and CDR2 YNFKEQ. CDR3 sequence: CASSPSKQETQYF. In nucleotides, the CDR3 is TGTGCCAGCAGCCCAAGCAAGCAAGAGACCCAGTACTTC.

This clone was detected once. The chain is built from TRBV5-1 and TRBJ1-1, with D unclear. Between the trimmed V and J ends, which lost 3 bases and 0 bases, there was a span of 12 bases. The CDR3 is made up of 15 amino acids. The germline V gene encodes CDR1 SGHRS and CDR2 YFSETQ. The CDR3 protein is CASSSSEVLNTEAFF. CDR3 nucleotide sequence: TGCGCCAGCAGCTCGTCCGAGGTTTTGAACACTGAAGCTTTCTTT.

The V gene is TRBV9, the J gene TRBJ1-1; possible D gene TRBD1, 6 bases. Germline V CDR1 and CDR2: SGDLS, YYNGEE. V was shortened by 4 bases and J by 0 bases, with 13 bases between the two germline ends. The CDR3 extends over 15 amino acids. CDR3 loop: CASSFNPGVNTEAFF. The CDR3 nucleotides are TGTGCCAGCAGCTTCAACCCAGGGGTGAACACTGAAGCTTTCTTT. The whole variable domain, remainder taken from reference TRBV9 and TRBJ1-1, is DSGVTQTPKHLITATGQRVTLRCSPRSGDLSVYWYQQSLDQGLQFLIQYYNGEERAKGNILERFSAQQFPDLHSELNLSSLELGDSALYFCASSFNPGVNTEAFFGQGTRLTVV.

The CDR3 loop reads CASSLEVNTEAFF. Here the CDR3 DNA reads TGTGCCAGCTCACTTGAGGTGAACACTGAAGCTTTCTTT. The chain is built from TRBV18 and TRBJ1-1; D gene uncertain. This CDR3 is built from 13 residues. Deletions cut 4 bases from V and 0 bases from J, with 6 bases between. Germline V gives CDR1 KGHSH, CDR2 LQKENI.

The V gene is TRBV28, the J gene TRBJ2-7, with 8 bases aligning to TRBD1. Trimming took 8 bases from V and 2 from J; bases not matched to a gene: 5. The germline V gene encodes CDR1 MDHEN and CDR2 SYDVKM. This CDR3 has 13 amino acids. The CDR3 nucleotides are TGTGCCAGCGTTGCAGGGGGCGCCTACGAGCAGTACTTC. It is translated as CASVAGGAYEQYF.

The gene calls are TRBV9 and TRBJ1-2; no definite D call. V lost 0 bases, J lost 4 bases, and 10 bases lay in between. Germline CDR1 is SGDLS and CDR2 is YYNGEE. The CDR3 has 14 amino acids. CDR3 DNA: TGTGCCAGCAGCGTAGAGGAGGATATCTATGGCTACACCTTC. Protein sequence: CASSVEEDIYGYTF.

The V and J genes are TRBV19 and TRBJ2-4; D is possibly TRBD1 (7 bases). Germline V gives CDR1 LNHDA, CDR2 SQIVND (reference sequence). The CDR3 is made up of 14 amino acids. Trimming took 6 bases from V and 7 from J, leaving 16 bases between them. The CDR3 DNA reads TGTGCCAGTAGAAGAGCAGGGGGGTTGAACATTCAGTACTTC. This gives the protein CASRRAGGLNIQYF.

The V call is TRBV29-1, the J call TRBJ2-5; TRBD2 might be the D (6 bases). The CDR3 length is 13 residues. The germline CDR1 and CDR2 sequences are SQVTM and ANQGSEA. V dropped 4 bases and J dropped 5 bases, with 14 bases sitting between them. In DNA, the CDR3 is TGCAGCGTTGCCGATTCGGGGGACGAGACCCAGTACTTC. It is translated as CSVADSGDETQYF.

In DNA, the CDR3 is TGTGCCAGCAGCCAGGCAGGGGCTTCTTCCTACAATGAGCAGTTCTTC. Amino acids: CASSQAGASSYNEQFF. The chain recombines TRBV4-2 with TRBJ2-1; tentative D call: TRBD1 (6 bases). CDR1 is LGHNA, CDR2 YNFKEQ, per germline. The CDR3 runs 16 residues. Trimming shortened V by 3 bases and J by 1 base, and 13 bases separated the two germline ends.

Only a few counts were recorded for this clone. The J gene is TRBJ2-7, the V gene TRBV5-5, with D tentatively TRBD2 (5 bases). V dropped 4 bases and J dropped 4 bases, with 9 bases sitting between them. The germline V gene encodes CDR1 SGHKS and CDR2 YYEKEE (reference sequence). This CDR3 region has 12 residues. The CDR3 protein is CASSIEGYEQYF. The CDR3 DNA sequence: TGTGCCAGCAGCATAGAGGGTTACGAGCAGTACTTC.

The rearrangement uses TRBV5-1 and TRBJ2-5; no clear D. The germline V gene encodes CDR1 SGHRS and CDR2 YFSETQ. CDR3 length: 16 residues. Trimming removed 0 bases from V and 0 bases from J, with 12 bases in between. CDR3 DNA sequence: TGCGCCAGCAGCTTGGCGGTTAGCCCAGACCAAGAGACCCAGTACTTC. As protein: CASSLAVSPDQETQYF.

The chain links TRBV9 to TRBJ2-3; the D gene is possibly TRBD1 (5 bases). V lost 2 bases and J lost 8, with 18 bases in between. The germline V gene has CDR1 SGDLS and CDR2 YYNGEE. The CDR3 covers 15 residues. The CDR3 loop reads CASSVTDMTHGTQYF. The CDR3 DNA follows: TGTGCCAGCAGCGTGACGGACATGACCCACGGTACGCAGTATTTT.

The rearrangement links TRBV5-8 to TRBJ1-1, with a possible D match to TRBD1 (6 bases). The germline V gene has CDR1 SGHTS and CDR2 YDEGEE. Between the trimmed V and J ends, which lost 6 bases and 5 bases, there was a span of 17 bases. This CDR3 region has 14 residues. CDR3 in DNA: TGTGCCAGCACCGAGGGGGGGCGCGTGACTGAAGCTTTCTTT. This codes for CASTEGGRVTEAFF.

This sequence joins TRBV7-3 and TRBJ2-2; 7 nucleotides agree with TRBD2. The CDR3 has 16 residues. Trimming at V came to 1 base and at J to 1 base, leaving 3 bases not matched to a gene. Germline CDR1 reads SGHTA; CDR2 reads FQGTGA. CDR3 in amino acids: CASSLIVAGNTGELFF. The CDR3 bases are TGTGCCAGCAGCTTAATAGTAGCGGGGAACACCGGGGAGCTGTTTTTT.

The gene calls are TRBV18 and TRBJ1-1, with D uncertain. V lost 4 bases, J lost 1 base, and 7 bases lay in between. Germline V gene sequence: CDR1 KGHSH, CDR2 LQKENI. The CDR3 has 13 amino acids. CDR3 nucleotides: TGTGCCAGCTCACTGTACAAGAACACTGAAGCTTTCTTT. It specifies CASSLYKNTEAFF.

The CDR3 is CARSFYPREKLFF. DNA of the CDR3: TGTGCCAGAAGCTTTTATCCGAGGGAAAAACTGTTTTTT. The V and J genes are TRBV7-5 and TRBJ1-4. TRBV7-5 is listed as a pseudogene. CDR3 size: 13 residues.

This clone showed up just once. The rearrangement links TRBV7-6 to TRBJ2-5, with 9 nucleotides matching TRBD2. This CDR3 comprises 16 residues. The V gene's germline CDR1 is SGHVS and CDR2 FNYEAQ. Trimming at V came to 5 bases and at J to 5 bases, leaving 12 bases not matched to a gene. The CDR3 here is CASSPTASSGVETQYF. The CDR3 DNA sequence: TGTGCCAGCAGCCCGACTGCCTCTAGCGGGGTGGAGACCCAGTACTTC.

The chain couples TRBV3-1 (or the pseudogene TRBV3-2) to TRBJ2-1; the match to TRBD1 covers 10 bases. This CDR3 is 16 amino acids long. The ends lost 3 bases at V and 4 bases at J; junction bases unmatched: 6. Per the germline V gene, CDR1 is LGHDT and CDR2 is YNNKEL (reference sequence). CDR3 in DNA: TGTGCCAGCAGCCACCCCGGGACAGGGGCGTACAATGAGCAGTTCTTC. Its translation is CASSHPGTGAYNEQFF.